The 21 T cell receptor beta chains in this list originate from one sample, sequenced in a study of blood T cell repertoires in COVID-19. TCRdb's copy holds only in-frame clones and misses some; the assay was immunoSEQ multiplex PCR. Here the sample spans 100,000 or so clones, more than 60% being singletons. The sample consisted of peripheral blood. These receptors originate from a man in his 70s with active or convalescent COVID-19.

The chain carries TRBV19 and TRBJ2-7; possibly TRBD2 for D (6 bases). V was shortened by 8 bases and J by 4 bases, with 21 bases between the two germline ends. This CDR3 is 15 amino acids long. Germline V gene data show CDR1 as LNHDA and CDR2 as SQIVND (reference sequence). The CDR3 coding sequence is TGTGCCAGTCAGAAACGGGACTTTGGACATTACGAGCAGTACTTC. This encodes CASQKRDFGHYEQYF.

This clone was seen just once. The chain uses TRBV2 and TRBJ1-1; perhaps TRBD1 as D (5 bases). The V end lost 4 bases, the J end lost 4 bases, and 10 bases lay between the germline ends. The V gene's germline CDR1 is SNHLY and CDR2 FYNNEI. This CDR3 comprises 13 residues. Written as DNA, the CDR3 is TGTGCCAGCAGTGTACAGGAAGGCACTGAAGCTTTCTTT. Protein product: CASSVQEGTEAFF.

On this clone: Other DNA sequences in this sample translate to the same CDR3. This chain joins TRBV5-1 and TRBJ1-5, with D possibly TRBD1 on 5 matching bases. Looked up from germline, CDR1 is SGHRS and CDR2 is YFSETQ. V lost 0 bases, J lost 3 bases, and 10 bases lay in between. The CDR3 contains 15 residues. The CDR3 DNA is TGCGCCAGCAGCTTGGGGCAGGGTGACAATCAGCCCCAGCATTTT. It specifies CASSLGQGDNQPQHF.

The chain links TRBV12-3 or TRBV12-4 to TRBJ1-5; TRBD1 might be the D (5 bases). The V end lost 4 bases, the J end lost 4 bases, and 8 bases lay between the germline ends. The CDR3 length is 13 residues. CDR3 nucleotides: TGTGCCAGCAGTTATGGGGGGAATCAGCCCCAGCATTTT. Protein product: CASSYGGNQPQHF.

V usage is TRBV5-5 and J usage is TRBJ1-4; D is perhaps TRBD1 (5 bases). V shed 1 base and J shed 5 bases, with 12 bases lying between them. The CDR3 loop spans 15 amino acids. Germline values: CDR1 SGHKS, CDR2 YYEKEE (reference sequence). The CDR3 spells CASSLWGHPNEKLFF. The DNA of the CDR3 is TGTGCCAGCAGCTTGTGGGGCCACCCAAATGAAAAACTGTTTTTT.

This chain connects TRBV30 to TRBJ2-3; 12 bases are shared with TRBD2. The CDR3 runs to 19 residues. Trimming at V came to 6 bases and at J to 6 bases, leaving 22 bases not matched to a gene. Germline lookup yields CDR1 GTSNPN and CDR2 SVGIG (reference sequence). The CDR3 spells CACSGPRGPTSGSFDTQYF. The CDR3 DNA reads as TGTGCCTGTTCAGGACCTCGAGGCCCGACTAGCGGGAGTTTCGATACGCAGTATTTT.

In its sample, this clone was seen a few times. The rearrangement joins TRBV2 to TRBJ2-2; tentative D call: TRBD1 (6 bases). The CDR3 totals 15 residues. Trimming pared 0 bases from V and 4 bases from J, leaving 9 bases between. The germline V gene encodes CDR1 SNHLY and CDR2 FYNNEI. In DNA, the CDR3 is TGTGCCAGCAGTGAAGCGGGGGCGAGCACCGGGGAGCTGTTTTTT. It encodes CASSEAGASTGELFF.

As DNA, the CDR3 is TGTGCCAGCTCACCACCAGGAACAGGGACGCAGTATTTT. Protein sequence: CASSPPGTGTQYF. This chain links TRBV18 with TRBJ2-3; the D gene is possibly TRBD1 (6 bases). The CDR3 is 13 amino acids. Germline V CDR1 and CDR2: KGHSH, LQKENI. Trimming pared 0 bases from V and 9 bases from J, leaving 10 bases between. The full variable domain, completed using reference TRBV18 and TRBJ2-3, is NAGVMQNPRHLVRRRGQEARLRCSPMKGHSHVYWYRQLPEEGLKFMVYLQKENIIDESGMPKERFSAEFPKEGPSILRIQQVVRGDSAAYFCASSPPGTGTQYFGPGTRLTVL.

The chain is built from TRBV28 and TRBJ1-1, with 7 nucleotides matching TRBD1. The CDR3 length is 14 residues. The germline V gene encodes CDR1 MDHEN and CDR2 SYDVKM. The J segment lost 3 bases and the V segment lost 8 bases, leaving 9 bases of the junction unmatched. The CDR3 here is CASFPGQSYTEAFF. The DNA for the CDR3 is TGTGCCAGCTTCCCGGGACAGAGCTACACTGAAGCTTTCTTT.

This clone occurred many times. The chain combines TRBV7-2 with TRBJ1-2; possible D gene TRBD1, 6 bases. Germline CDR1 and CDR2: SGHTA and FQGNSA. The length of the CDR3 is 13 residues. V was pared by 5 bases and J by 10 bases, with 17 bases between. CDR3 in amino acids: CASSIQGTIDYTF. CDR3 bases: TGTGCCAGCAGCATACAGGGTACGATTGACTACACCTTC.

This chain joins TRBV7-6 and TRBJ1-1, with a weak D call TRBD1 (6 bases). The CDR3 covers 17 residues. Germline CDR1 and CDR2: SGHVS and FNYEAQ. Trimming removed 7 bases at V and 1 base at J, with 22 bases between. The CDR3 coding sequence is TGTGCCAGCATCAGAGCAGGTGGGGCAGGGGCGAACACTGAAGCTTTCTTT. Protein product: CASIRAGGAGANTEAFF. Complete variable domain (other parts from reference TRBV7-6 and TRBJ1-1): GAGVSQSPRYKVTKRGQDVALRCDPISGHVSLYWYRQALGQGPEFLTYFNYEAQQDKSGLPNDRFSAERPEGSISTLTIQRTEQRDSAMYRCASIRAGGAGANTEAFFGQGTRLTVV.

V gene TRBV28 combines with J gene TRBJ1-2, with TRBD1 matching 9 bases. The CDR3 runs to 15 residues. J lost 8 bases, V lost 5 bases, and 12 bases had no gene match. Germline V gives CDR1 MDHEN, CDR2 SYDVKM. CDR3 sequence (DNA): TGTGCCAGCAGTGGGGTACCGGGACAGGGAGGGGGCTACACCTTC. Translation: CASSGVPGQGGGYTF.

V and J are TRBV10-2 and TRBJ2-1, with TRBD1 identical over 7 bases. Germline V lookup: CDR1 WSHSY, CDR2 SAAADI. V lost 8 bases and J lost 6; bases outside the gene matches: 4. CDR3 length: 12 amino acids. The CDR3, as DNA: TGCGCCAGCTGTACAGGGGTCAATGAGCAGTTCTTC. It is translated as CASCTGVNEQFF.

This clone occurred once. This chain joins TRBV27 and TRBJ2-3; 8 nucleotides align to TRBD2. The CDR3 is 18 amino acids. V trimming: 3 bases; J trimming: 0 bases; junction bases outside the gene matches: 11. Germline V gene lookup returns CDR1 MNHEY and CDR2 SMNVEV (reference sequence). The CDR3 sequence is CASSFPGGLLASTDTQYF. The CDR3 bases are TGTGCCAGCAGTTTCCCGGGAGGGCTTTTGGCTAGCACAGATACGCAGTATTTT.

The chain combines TRBV27 with TRBJ2-4; 9 nucleotides align to TRBD1. This CDR3 contains 17 residues. V shed 5 bases and J 1 base; nucleotides not matched to a gene: 9. Per germline, CDR1 MNHEY and CDR2 SMNVEV (reference sequence). The CDR3 coding sequence is TGTGCCAGCAGTGCCCACAGGGGGCGCCAGGCCAAAAACATTCAGTACTTC. Protein product: CASSAHRGRQAKNIQYF.

This chain connects TRBV11-1 to TRBJ2-7; 10 bases align to TRBD2. The CDR3 covers 15 residues. With 5 bases clipped from V and 0 bases from J, the junction kept 4 bases outside the gene matches. Germline assignment: CDR1 SGHAT and CDR2 FQDESV (reference sequence). Here the CDR3 DNA reads TGTGCCAGCAGCCCGGGACTAGCGAGCTCCTACGAGCAGTACTTC. It codes for CASSPGLASSYEQYF.

A few counts support this clone. The rearrangement links TRBV9 to TRBJ1-2, with D maybe TRBD1 (6 bases). The germline V gene has CDR1 SGDLS and CDR2 YYNGEE. This CDR3 contains 14 residues. Trimming removed 3 bases at V and 4 bases at J, with 13 bases between. The CDR3 is CASSAHRDTYGYTF. CDR3 nucleotide sequence: TGTGCCAGCAGCGCTCACCGGGACACCTATGGCTACACCTTC.

The chain has TRBV6-5 and TRBJ1-5, with TRBD1 identical over 7 bases. Trimming removed 8 bases from V and 2 bases from J; junction bases left unmatched: 6. The CDR3 is 14 amino acids. Germline V gene data show CDR1 as MNHEY and CDR2 as SVGAGI. The DNA for the CDR3 is TGTGCCAGCGTTTACACAGGGGGCAATCAGCCCCAGCATTTT. The encoded protein is CASVYTGGNQPQHF.

This rearrangement joins TRBV3-1 (or the pseudogene TRBV3-2) to TRBJ1-2; TRBD1 is a possible D gene (6 bases). The CDR3 has 14 amino acids. Germline lookup yields CDR1 LGHDT and CDR2 YNNKEL (reference sequence). Trimming removed 3 bases from V and 6 bases from J, with 14 bases in between. As DNA, the CDR3 is TGTGCCAGCAGCCACTTCATAGGGGGGGATGGCTACACCTTC. This sequence encodes CASSHFIGGDGYTF.

The rearrangement joins TRBV6-5 to TRBJ1-4; possible D gene TRBD1, 6 bases. V was clipped by 5 bases and J by 13 bases, with 23 bases between them. The CDR3 has 15 amino acids. Germline V gene data show CDR1 as MNHEY and CDR2 as SVGAGI. The CDR3 DNA sequence: TGTGCCAGCAGTCCCCCGACAGGACGCCCTAGGGTACTGTTTTTT. This translates into CASSPPTGRPRVLFF.

This clone was recorded only once. The chain uses TRBV5-1 and TRBJ1-4; D not resolved. The CDR3 totals 15 residues. V was trimmed by 3 bases and J by 4 bases, leaving 13 bases between them. Germline lookup yields CDR1 SGHRS and CDR2 YFSETQ. The CDR3 DNA sequence: TGCGCCAGCAGCTCTCAGAGGGCTAATAATGAAAAACTGTTTTTT. Translating gives CASSSQRANNEKLFF.